This record concerns one T cell receptor (beta chain) sequence. Antigen unknown. The germline V gene encodes CDR1 SGDLS and CDR2 YYNGEE. CDR3 length: 15 amino acids. V lost 3 bases and J lost 0, with 12 bases in between. MiXCR, run by TCRdb on the RT-PCR reads, gives a single entry per CDR3 protein. The sample consists of 400,000 to 550,000 distinct CDR3 sequences, about 25% of them appearing once. This record comes from a study of response to subunit inactivated influenza vaccine. Whole-study findings and limits: Authors suggested seasonal influenza vaccinations each recruit few new T cells.

The sequence was obtained from a man aged 50 to 59 who received an inactivated influenza vaccine. This sample comprised CD4+ T cells sorted from PBMCs, obtained roughly 5 days after vaccination. The genes are TRBV9 and TRBJ1-1; the D gene is possibly TRBD1 (6 bases). The CDR3 sequence is CASSEGGPLNTEAFF. The CDR3 DNA reads TGTGCCAGCAGCGAGGGGGGACCGCTGAACACTGAAGCTTTCTTT.